The entry that follows covers one T cell receptor beta chain sequence. In the authors' methods: Researchers report that nucleated cell counts were estimated from reference gene primer amplification. Generated by immunoSEQ multiplex PCR, the TCRdb table keeps only in-frame clones and is missing some. Clone size and the V and J calls come from that table; the DNA yielded D and trimming. The sample consists of 150,000 to 200,000 clones, 88% of them appearing once. This entry belongs to a study of blood T cell repertoires in COVID-19. Study-level background: The United States, Italy and Spain provided the acute and convalescent COVID-19 samples.

Germline loops: CDR1 MNHNS, CDR2 SASEGT. The CDR3 covers 13 residues. Trimming cost V 0 bases and J 15 bases, with 15 bases left between them. V gene TRBV6-1 combines with J gene TRBJ2-1; possible D gene TRBD2, 6 bases. This TCR came from a man aged 60 to 75 with acute or convalescent COVID-19. Sequencing was performed on peripheral blood. The DNA of the CDR3 is TGTGCCAGCAGTGAAGCGCTGGAGGGGACGGTGTTCTTC. It encodes CASSEALEGTVFF.